The entry below gives a single TCR beta chain sequence along with its context. Its antigen is not identified. V was pared by 0 bases and J by 0 bases, with 11 bases between. This CDR3 is 16 amino acids long. Per germline, CDR1 SGDLS and CDR2 YYNGEE. This record comes from a study of OX40 agonist ivuxolimab in advanced cancers. Study-wide findings and caveats: No determination was made of the antigen specificity of the expanded peripheral T cells. Also present in some nonresponders was a low level of normalized T-cell clonal expansion.

The data were produced by immunoSEQ multiplex PCR, yet TCRdb's version contains in-frame clones alone and is incomplete. The profile covers some 19,000 clones, with under 90% appearing a single time and 21% taken by the ten largest. This receptor was identified in an adult with an advanced solid tumor such as melanoma, head and neck, liver or kidney cancer. This chain joins TRBV9 and TRBJ2-3; D possibly matches TRBD1 or TRBD2 (6 bases each). Source: CD4+ or CD8+ T cells sorted from blood, taken in a trial of the OX40 agonist ivuxolimab. The DNA for the CDR3 is TGTGCCAGCAGCGTAGAGGGGGGAGCCAGCACAGATACGCAGTATTTT. Translating it yields CASSVEGGASTDTQYF.